This T cell receptor beta chain appears in the sequencing data of a study of Ad26.COV2.S vaccination and SARS-CoV-2 variants. CDR1 is MNHEY and CDR2 is SMNVEV in the germline V gene (reference sequence). Losses at the gene ends were 2 bases for V and 0 bases for J; bases not matched to a gene: 1. This CDR3 has 16 residues. The method was immunoSEQ multiplex PCR; TCRdb's version includes in-frame clones alone and lacks a portion of them. The sample consists of about 350,000 clones, 85% to 90% of them appearing once. Treatment in this sample: about 20 received Ad26.COV2.S at low or high dose, single or two shots; about 5 received placebo; per-sample allocation not given. The investigators took samples on day 63 after the first vaccine or placebo injection. Aged 18-55 years, donor was enrolled in Boston in the early 2020s.

Sequencing was performed on peripheral blood, taken in a trial of Ad26.COV2.S vaccine versus placebo. The chain joins TRBV27 to TRBJ1-6; 7 bases are a match to TRBD1. The source of this sequence is a person aged 18-60 years who received the Ad26.COV2.S COVID-19 vaccine or a placebo. This chain's CDR3 is CASSLRDSSYNSPLHF. CDR3 coding DNA: TGTGCCAGCAGTTTACGGGACAGCTCCTATAATTCACCCCTCCACTTT.